The source of this T cell receptor (beta chain) is a study of T-cell reconstitution after alpha-beta-depleted transplantation in children. This clonotype was recorded many times. The library targeted TCRbeta and was prepared with unique molecular identifiers. TCRdb called the PCR reads again in MiXCR, with one record for every CDR3 protein. Of approximately 350,000 distinct CDR3 sequences listed, around 15% are singletons. CDR1 is DFQATT, CDR2 SNEGSKA, per germline (reference sequence). V lost 8 bases and J lost 3, with 25 bases in between. This CDR3 has 16 residues. Material: PBMCs, mostly from graft donor cells, obtained 360 days after TCRalphabeta/CD19-depleted stem cell transplant. The sequence derives from a male patient aged 2-15 years who had a stem cell transplant for acute lymphoblastic leukemia, so the T cells may come from the graft donor. The chain links TRBV20-1 to TRBJ1-1, with unresolved D. The CDR3 is CSPPSRSITGYTEAFF. The CDR3 coding sequence is TGCAGTCCCCCCTCTCGGTCTATAACTGGGTACACTGAAGCTTTCTTT.